The 15 T cell receptor beta chains given below trace back to one sample, sequenced in a study of T cells after yellow fever vaccination. TCRdb reprocessed the 5' RACE reads via MiXCR and lists one record per CDR3 protein. Here the sample spans some 240,000 distinct CDR3 sequences, approximately 3.8% being singletons. Sequenced here: PBMCs, sampled 15 days after the yellow fever booster vaccination. All receptors come from a man aged 18 to 30 who received the YFV17D yellow fever vaccine.

This clonotype turned up a few times. The chain recombines TRBV19 with TRBJ2-7; 7 nucleotides agree with TRBD1. The CDR3 extends over 14 amino acids. Trimming removed 5 bases from V and 0 bases from J; junction bases left unmatched: 4. Germline lookup yields CDR1 LNHDA and CDR2 SQIVND (reference sequence). CDR3 sequence: CASSGDRHSYEQYF. In nucleotides, the CDR3 is TGTGCCAGTAGTGGGGACAGACACTCCTACGAGCAGTACTTC.

This clonotype was counted at least ten times. V gene TRBV6-6 combines with J gene TRBJ1-5; D may be TRBD1 (6 bases). The germline V gene encodes CDR1 MNHNY and CDR2 SVGAGI (reference sequence). The CDR3 runs 15 residues. Trimming removed 6 bases at V and 0 bases at J, with 12 bases between. Here the CDR3 DNA reads TGTGCCAGCAGGGACAGCTTGTATAGCAATCAGCCCCAGCATTTT. Amino acid sequence: CASRDSLYSNQPQHF.

In its sample, this clonotype was seen many times. The V and J genes are TRBV29-1 and TRBJ1-4; D ambiguous. V gave up 6 bases and J gave up 10 bases, with 18 bases separating them. This CDR3 region has 13 residues. The germline CDR1 and CDR2 sequences are SQVTM and ANQGSEA. The CDR3 is CSVIAEGNPKLFF. Here the CDR3 DNA reads TGCAGCGTCATAGCCGAAGGGAATCCAAAACTGTTTTTT.

In this sample, this clonotype turned up many times. This chain uses TRBV12-3 or TRBV12-4 with TRBJ1-1; D is perhaps TRBD1 (5 bases). V was shortened by 2 bases and J by 11 bases, with 15 bases between the two germline ends. CDR3 length: 13 amino acids. The CDR3 sequence is CASSLWGAVGAFF. The CDR3 nucleotides read TGTGCCAGCAGTTTATGGGGCGCGGTGGGGGCTTTCTTT.

Many counts were recorded for this clonotype. The chain is built from TRBV6-5 and TRBJ2-7, with D hard to call. The CDR3 consists of 14 residues. V lost 2 bases, J lost 2 bases, and 10 bases lay in between. The germline V gene encodes CDR1 MNHEY and CDR2 SVGAGI. Here the CDR3 reads CASSYASYPYEQYF. CDR3 DNA sequence: TGTGCCAGCAGTTACGCCAGTTACCCCTACGAGCAGTACTTC.

This clonotype was counted many times. The V call is TRBV5-4, the J call TRBJ2-6; D unresolved. Germline loops: CDR1 SGHNT, CDR2 YYREEE (reference sequence). Trimming pared 0 bases from V and 0 bases from J, leaving 13 bases between. CDR3 length equals 18 residues. This CDR3 is CASSLDVAFPSGANVLTF. The CDR3 nucleotides are TGTGCCAGCAGCTTGGATGTAGCCTTTCCCTCTGGGGCCAACGTCCTGACTTTC.

The table lists this clonotype with many counts. The V gene is TRBV10-2, the J gene TRBJ1-6; 9 nucleotides agree with TRBD1. The germline gives CDR1 WSHSY, CDR2 SAAADI. The V segment lost 2 bases and the J segment 7 bases; nucleotides outside the gene matches: 6. This CDR3 contains 16 residues. As DNA, the CDR3 is TGCGCCAGCAGTGAGGGGACAGGGACAGGGAATTCACCCCTCCACTTT. Translated: CASSEGTGTGNSPLHF.

This chain joins TRBV6-4 and TRBJ2-1; possibly TRBD1 for D (5 bases). V gave up 3 bases and J gave up 9 bases, with 15 bases separating them. The germline V gene has CDR1 MRHNA and CDR2 SNTAGT. The CDR3 loop spans 14 amino acids. DNA of the CDR3: TGTGCCAGCAGTGAGGCAGGGTCCCTGGCTGAGCAGTTCTTC. Its translation: CASSEAGSLAEQFF.

This sequence joins TRBV7-2 and TRBJ2-2; D gene uncertain. CDR3 length: 15 residues. The germline CDR1 and CDR2 sequences are SGHTA and FQGNSA. Trimming removed 7 bases at V and 3 bases at J, with 15 bases between. The CDR3 region is CASTPTAGDTGELFF. CDR3 sequence (DNA): TGTGCCAGCACCCCAACGGCTGGAGACACCGGGGAGCTGTTTTTT.

This clonotype was detected ten times or more. The rearrangement links TRBV5-1 to TRBJ2-1, with 8 bases lining up with TRBD2. Per the germline V gene, CDR1 is SGHRS and CDR2 is YFSETQ. The ends lost 4 bases at V and 6 bases at J; junction bases unmatched: 6. There are 14 residues in the CDR3. The CDR3 protein is CASSPLADPNEQFF. The DNA of the CDR3 is TGCGCCAGCAGCCCACTAGCGGACCCCAATGAGCAGTTCTTC.

The chain couples TRBV19 to TRBJ1-6; weak D call: TRBD1 (5 bases). V was shortened by 2 bases and J by 13 bases, with 9 bases between the two germline ends. Germline CDR1 LNHDA, CDR2 SQIVND (reference sequence). This CDR3 has 12 residues. In DNA, the CDR3 is TGTGCCAGTAGTATACGGGAGGGGCCCCTCCACTTT. Residues: CASSIREGPLHF.

This clonotype has ten or more counts. The rearrangement links TRBV4-3 to TRBJ1-5; tentative D call: TRBD1 (6 bases). CDR3 length: 14 amino acids. Germline V gene data show CDR1 as LGHNA and CDR2 as YSLEER. V dropped 1 base and J dropped 7 bases, with 11 bases sitting between them. In DNA, the CDR3 is TGCGCCAGCAGCCAAGTGCAGGGGCAGCAGCCCCAGCATTTT. This encodes CASSQVQGQQPQHF.

In its sample, this clonotype was seen a few times. The chain recombines TRBV9 with TRBJ1-2, with a possible D match to TRBD1 (5 bases). This CDR3 is 15 amino acids long. V was pared by 0 bases and J by 4 bases, with 13 bases between. The V gene's germline CDR1 is SGDLS and CDR2 YYNGEE. The CDR3: CASSVEVGGGYGYTF. In nucleotides, the CDR3 is TGTGCCAGCAGCGTAGAGGTCGGGGGGGGCTATGGCTACACCTTC.

This clonotype was found many times. J is TRBJ2-4 and V is TRBV7-2, with 8 bases lining up with TRBD2. Losses at the gene ends were 2 bases for V and 1 base for J; bases not matched to a gene: 10. Germline CDR1 is SGHTA and CDR2 is FQGNSA. This CDR3 region has 18 residues. Here the CDR3 reads CASSLISGGLMAKNIQYF. The DNA for the CDR3 is TGTGCCAGCAGCTTAATCTCGGGGGGGCTGATGGCCAAAAACATTCAGTACTTC.

In this sample, this clonotype turned up a few times. The chain couples TRBV3-1 to TRBJ1-2; TRBD1 matches at 8 bases. CDR3 length: 16 residues. The V segment lost 5 bases and the J segment 6 bases; nucleotides outside the gene matches: 14. Germline CDR1 and CDR2: LGHDT and YNNKEL (reference sequence). This CDR3 is CASSLRGQGREHGYTF. In DNA form, the CDR3 reads TGTGCCAGCAGCTTACGAGGACAGGGAAGAGAACATGGCTACACCTTC.